The sequence of this T cell receptor (beta chain) was determined in a study of regulatory T cells in long-lasting Graves disease. Broader study findings: TRBV28 was favored in persistent disease, as were TRBJ1-2 and TRBJ2-5.

Researchers made TCR beta libraries by using iRepertoire HTBI primers and running Arm-PCR on CDR3 regions. One entry per CDR3 protein results from TCRdb running MiXCR on the multiplex PCR reads. The sample includes 300,000 to 350,000 distinct CDR3 sequences, around 19% seen only once; the top ten take around 30%. Specified time point: persistent/refractory GD, antithyroid drugs over 5 years with positive TRAb. The TCR library used RNA extracted from PBMCs. This clonotype was observed a handful of times. The target antigen is unknown. Germline CDR1 is ENHRY and CDR2 is SYGVKD. The CDR3 runs 16 residues. Trimming stripped 2 bases from V and 8 bases from J, with 19 bases between.

This rearrangement joins TRBV10-3 to TRBJ2-1; D may be TRBD1 or TRBD2 (5 bases each). Sequencing was performed on peripheral blood mononuclear cells (PBMCs), taken when the disease was refractory, from a patient treated with antithyroid drugs. The source is a female donor with Graves disease. The CDR3: CAISEGEGWSTDEQFF. The CDR3 bases are TGTGCCATCAGTGAGGGAGAGGGGTGGTCTACAGATGAGCAGTTCTTC.